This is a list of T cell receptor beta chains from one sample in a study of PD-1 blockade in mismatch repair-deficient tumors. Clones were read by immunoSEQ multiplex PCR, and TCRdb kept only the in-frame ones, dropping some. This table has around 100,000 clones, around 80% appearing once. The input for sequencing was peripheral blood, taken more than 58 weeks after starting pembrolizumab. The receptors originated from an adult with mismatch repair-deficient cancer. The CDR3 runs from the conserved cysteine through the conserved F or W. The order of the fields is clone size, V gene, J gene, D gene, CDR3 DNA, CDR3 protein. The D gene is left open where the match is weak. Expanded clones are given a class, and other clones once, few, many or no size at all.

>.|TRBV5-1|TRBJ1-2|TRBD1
TGCGCCAGCAGCGGTGGGGACAGGGGCTATGGCTACACCTTC
CASSGGDRGYGYTF
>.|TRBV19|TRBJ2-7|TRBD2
TGTGCCACCTCGGGGGGGCTAGGGGGCTACGAGCAGTACTTC
CATSGGLGGYEQYF
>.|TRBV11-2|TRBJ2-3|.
TGTGCCAGCAGCTTAGAGGTTACGCAGTATTTT
CASSLEVTQYF
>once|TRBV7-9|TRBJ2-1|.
TGTGCCAGCAGCTTCCAGGGTGATGAGCAGTTCTTC
CASSFQGDEQFF
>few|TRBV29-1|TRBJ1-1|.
TGCAGCTACTACCGGGACTCAAACACTGAAGCTTTCTTT
CSYYRDSNTEAFF
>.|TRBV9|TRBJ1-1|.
TGTGCCAGCAGTGCCACGGGACACACAAACACTGAAGCTTTCTTT
CASSATGHTNTEAFF
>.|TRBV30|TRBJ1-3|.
TGTGCCTGGGCCGGTACCGCTTTAATATCTGGAAACACCATATATTTT
CAWAGTALISGNTIYF
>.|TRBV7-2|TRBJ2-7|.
TGTGCCAGCAGCTTTCGCGGATCCTACGAGCAGTACTTC
CASSFRGSYEQYF
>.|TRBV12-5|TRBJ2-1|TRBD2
TGTGCTAGTGGATATTCAGGACTAGCGGCCTACAATGAGCAGTTCTTC
CASGYSGLAAYNEQFF
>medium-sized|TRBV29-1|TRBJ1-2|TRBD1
TGCAGCGCTGCCTATACCGGGACAGGGGGCCTTGGCTACACCTTC
CSAAYTGTGGLGYTF
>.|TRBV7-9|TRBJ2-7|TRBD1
TGTGCCAGCAGCTTAGGACAGGGGAGAACCTACGAGCAGTACTTC
CASSLGQGRTYEQYF
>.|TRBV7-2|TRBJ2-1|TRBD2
TGTGCCAGCAGGTTAGGACTAGCGGGAGTCAATGAGCAGTTCTTC
CASRLGLAGVNEQFF
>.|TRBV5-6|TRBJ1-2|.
TGTGCCAGCACCCCACGAGGAGGGTCATATGGCTACACCTTC
CASTPRGGSYGYTF
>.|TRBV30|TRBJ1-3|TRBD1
TGTGCCTGGTCCAGCCCCGGGACAGGGCTCAACACCATATATTTT
CAWSSPGTGLNTIYF
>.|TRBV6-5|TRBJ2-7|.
TGTGCCAGCAGCCGTGACGGCTACGAGCAGTACTTC
CASSRDGYEQYF
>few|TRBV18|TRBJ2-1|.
TGTGCCAGCTCACCACTGGGAAGGTATGAGCAGTTCTTC
CASSPLGRYEQFF
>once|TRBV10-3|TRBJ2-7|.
TGTGCCATCAACACTGGACAGTCCGGGACCGCCGAGCAGTACTTC
CAINTGQSGTAEQYF